A single sample gave rise to the 30 T cell receptor beta chains below, sequenced in a study of control samples from healthy donors and cancer patients. Only in-frame clones appear in the TCRdb table, and some are missing; sequencing was by immunoSEQ multiplex PCR. Of 200,000 or so clones detected, 85% to 95% appear once; the ten largest clones hold about 1.6%. Sequenced: blood. Receptors were obtained from a man aged 45 to 65 in good health.

The chain employs TRBV7-6 and TRBJ2-1; the match to TRBD2 covers 10 bases. The CDR3 is 15 amino acids. Germline-derived CDR1 and CDR2 are SGHVS and FNYEAQ. V trimming: 5 bases; J trimming: 1 base; junction bases outside the gene matches: 2. This CDR3 is CASSRGLASYNEQFF. For the CDR3, the DNA is TGTGCCAGCAGCAGGGGACTAGCGTCCTACAATGAGCAGTTCTTC.

J is TRBJ1-2 and V is TRBV5-5; the D gene is possibly TRBD1 (6 bases). Trimming took 5 bases from V and 6 from J, leaving 17 bases between them. Germline lookup yields CDR1 SGHKS and CDR2 YYEKEE (reference sequence). This CDR3 is built from 14 residues. Here the CDR3 reads CASSSQQGINGYTF. Here the CDR3 DNA reads TGTGCCAGCAGTTCACAACAGGGAATCAATGGCTACACCTTC.

This sequence joins TRBV6-2 or TRBV6-3 and TRBJ2-2; TRBD1 is a possible D gene (6 bases). This CDR3 has 16 residues. Trimming left V 6 bases short and J 6 bases short, with 20 bases between. CDR1 is MNHEY and CDR2 is SVGEGT in the germline V gene. For the CDR3, the DNA is TGTGCCAGCAGCCCTGACAGGACGGGTTTCTCCGGGGAGCTGTTTTTT. Residues: CASSPDRTGFSGELFF.

The chain is built from TRBV11-2 and TRBJ1-4; 10 positions match TRBD1. Germline V gene data show CDR1 as SGHAT and CDR2 as FQNNGV. The length of the CDR3 is 14 residues. Trimming cost V 6 bases and J 6 bases; bases outside gene matches: 4. The CDR3 DNA is TGTGCCAGCAGATCCGGGACAGGGGATGAAAAACTGTTTTTT. It is translated as CASRSGTGDEKLFF.

V usage is TRBV10-3 and J usage is TRBJ1-5; tentatively, D is TRBD1 (5 bases). V lost 10 bases and J 11 bases, leaving 24 bases between the germline ends. CDR3 length equals 14 residues. The germline V gene has CDR1 ENHRY and CDR2 SYGVKD. CDR3 in amino acids: CATSVGERAVAQHF. CDR3 DNA sequence: TGTGCCACCTCAGTGGGGGAGAGGGCGGTGGCCCAGCATTTT.

The chain has TRBV28 and TRBJ1-6; no reliable D call. Trimming took off 7 bases at V and 3 bases at J, with 16 bases between the two ends. CDR1 is MDHEN and CDR2 is SYDVKM in the germline V gene. The CDR3 has 16 amino acids. The CDR3 coding sequence is TGTGCCAGCAAGCCCCGGCCAGTGGTCTATAATTCACCCCTCCACTTT. Encoded protein: CASKPRPVVYNSPLHF.

The chain links TRBV19 to TRBJ1-5; no clear D gene. Trimming stripped 5 bases from V and 3 bases from J, with 14 bases between. Germline V gene lookup returns CDR1 LNHDA and CDR2 SQIVND (reference sequence). The CDR3 contains 15 residues. CDR3 protein: CASSVPTENNQPQHF. CDR3 sequence (DNA): TGTGCCAGTAGTGTCCCTACGGAGAACAATCAGCCCCAGCATTTT.

The V and J genes are TRBV28 and TRBJ1-2; the D is unclear. CDR1 MDHEN and CDR2 SYDVKM come from the germline V gene. The V end lost 4 bases, the J end lost 2 bases, and 11 bases lay between the germline ends. The CDR3 sequence is 14 residues long. The CDR3 spells CASSWEAPNYGYTF. As DNA, the CDR3 is TGTGCCAGCAGTTGGGAGGCCCCAAACTATGGCTACACCTTC.

The chain uses TRBV7-3 and TRBJ1-1, with D perhaps TRBD1 (6 bases). Germline CDR1 and CDR2: SGHTA and FQGTGA. The CDR3 contains 14 residues. The ends were cut back, 2 bases at V and 2 bases at J, with 9 bases in the middle. CDR3 sequence: CASSLGQFNTEAFF. In DNA form, the CDR3 reads TGTGCCAGCAGCTTAGGACAGTTTAACACTGAAGCTTTCTTT.

V gene TRBV5-6 combines with J gene TRBJ1-2, with D perhaps TRBD1 (5 bases). The CDR3 spans 15 residues. V was shortened by 0 bases and J by 7 bases, with 16 bases between the two germline ends. The V gene's germline CDR1 is SGHDT and CDR2 YYEEEE. The CDR3, as DNA: TGTGCCAGCAGCTTGGTAGGCCAGGGTGTTGGTGGCTACACCTTC. Its translation is CASSLVGQGVGGYTF.

The chain uses TRBV28 and TRBJ1-2, with 8 bases fitting TRBD1. In germline, CDR1 is MDHEN, CDR2 SYDVKM. The V gene end was trimmed by 5 bases and the J gene end by 4 bases; junction bases not matched to a gene: 9. The CDR3 runs to 15 residues. The CDR3 region is CASSHDRGGIYGYTF. DNA of the CDR3: TGTGCCAGCAGTCACGACAGGGGAGGTATCTATGGCTACACCTTC.

This sequence joins TRBV9 and TRBJ2-1; 10 positions agree with TRBD2. The CDR3 runs 16 residues. Trimming took 3 bases from V and 7 from J; bases not matched to a gene: 10. Germline CDR1 reads SGDLS; CDR2 reads YYNGEE. Here the CDR3 reads CASSEQLAGARNEQFF. The CDR3 region has the DNA TGTGCCAGCAGCGAACAGCTAGCGGGGGCCCGGAATGAGCAGTTCTTC.

The rearrangement joins TRBV19 to TRBJ2-5, with TRBD1 matching over 7 bases. The germline V gene encodes CDR1 LNHDA and CDR2 SQIVND (reference sequence). This CDR3 contains 16 residues. V gave up 6 bases and J gave up 2 bases; unmatched junction bases: 12. CDR3: CASRGQWTGMQETQYF. Written as DNA, the CDR3 is TGTGCCAGTAGGGGGCAGTGGACAGGAATGCAAGAGACCCAGTACTTC.

CDR3 in DNA: TGTGCCAGCAGCTTACAAGGGGGGTACACAGATACGCAGTATTTT. Translated, it gives CASSLQGGYTDTQYF. V gene TRBV7-2 combines with J gene TRBJ2-3, with D possibly being TRBD1 or TRBD2 (6 bases each). CDR1 SGHTA and CDR2 FQGNSA come from the germline V gene. The CDR3 runs 15 residues. Trimming removed 2 bases from V and 2 bases from J, with 11 bases in between.

The chain employs TRBV28 and TRBJ2-7; D remains ambiguous. The CDR3 runs to 11 residues. V was pared by 4 bases and J by 3 bases, with 4 bases between. CDR1 and CDR2 (germline): MDHEN, SYDVKM. Here the CDR3 DNA reads TGTGCCAGCAGTTCAGTCTACGAGCAGTACGTC. Protein product: CASSSVYEQYV.

This clone was seen a handful of times. J is TRBJ2-3 and V is TRBV4-1; D possibly corresponds to TRBD2 (5 bases). V gave up 2 bases and J gave up 4 bases, with 7 bases separating them. Germline lookup yields CDR1 MGHRA and CDR2 YSYEKL. The CDR3 extends over 13 amino acids. The CDR3 here is CASSQWRSDTQYF. The DNA for the CDR3 is TGCGCCAGCAGCCAATGGAGGTCAGATACGCAGTATTTT.

The chain combines TRBV15 with TRBJ1-6; a weak D match, TRBD1 (6 bases). Trimming cost V 5 bases and J 0 bases, with 11 bases left between them. This CDR3 is built from 16 residues. Germline CDR1 LNHNV, CDR2 YYDKDF (reference sequence). CDR3 nucleotides: TGTGCCACCAGCGAAGTCAGGGGCTCCTATAATTCACCCCTCCACTTT. Its protein product is CATSEVRGSYNSPLHF.

This clone came up once. This sequence joins TRBV5-6 and TRBJ1-2, with D perhaps matching TRBD1 (6 bases). CDR1 is SGHDT and CDR2 is YYEEEE in the germline V gene. The V end was cut by 6 bases, the J end by 5 bases, with 20 bases between. This CDR3 is built from 15 residues. Here the CDR3 DNA reads TGTGCCAGCATTGACGTGGGGGGCAGAGAGTATGGCTACACCTTC. Encoded protein: CASIDVGGREYGYTF.

The chain employs TRBV11-3 and TRBJ2-5; D unresolved. The CDR3 length is 13 residues. Trimming left V 4 bases short and J 8 bases short, with 14 bases between. Germline-derived CDR1 and CDR2 are SGHNT and YENEEA. The DNA for the CDR3 is TGTGCCAGCAGCTCTGCCCCAGGTGGAACCCAGTACTTC. As protein: CASSSAPGGTQYF.

The genes are TRBV5-6 and TRBJ2-1; TRBD1 agrees at 11 bases. The V and J ends lost 4 bases and 3 bases, in that order; junction bases with no gene match: 6. Germline CDR1 reads SGHDT; CDR2 reads YYEEEE. The CDR3 is 16 residues long. CDR3 residues: CASSPGQGASYNEQFF. The CDR3 coding sequence is TGTGCCAGCAGCCCTGGACAGGGGGCGAGCTACAATGAGCAGTTCTTC.

The CDR3 DNA follows: TGTGCCAGCAGCCAAGGTTTGACAGCCTATTCCTACAATGAGCAGTTCTTC. This codes for CASSQGLTAYSYNEQFF. The chain recombines TRBV3-1 (or the pseudogene TRBV3-2) with TRBJ2-1; D possibly corresponds to TRBD1 (5 bases). CDR3 size: 17 residues. The germline CDR1 and CDR2 sequences are LGHDT and YNNKEL (reference sequence). The germline V and J ends were trimmed by 1 base and 1 base, with 14 bases remaining between them.

The chain has TRBV18 and TRBJ1-1, with D perhaps TRBD1 (5 bases). The V gene lost 6 bases and the J gene lost 4 bases, with 12 bases spanning the gap. The germline gives CDR1 KGHSH, CDR2 LQKENI. The CDR3 is made up of 13 amino acids. CDR3 DNA sequence: TGTGCCAGCTCCCCGGGGGTGCGCACTGAAGCTTTCTTT. As protein: CASSPGVRTEAFF. Full variable domain (rest looked up from reference TRBV18 and TRBJ1-1): NAGVMQNPRHLVRRRGQEARLRCSPMKGHSHVYWYRQLPEEGLKFMVYLQKENIIDESGMPKERFSAEFPKEGPSILRIQQVVRGDSAAYFCASSPGVRTEAFFGQGTRLTVV.

The genes are TRBV7-2 and TRBJ1-2; 8 bases match TRBD1. CDR3 length: 13 amino acids. V shed 5 bases, J shed 13 bases, and the junction held 12 bases outside the gene matches. The V gene's germline CDR1 is SGHTA and CDR2 FQGNSA. The CDR3 DNA reads as TGTGCCAGCAGCCCCCAGGACAGGGTAGGACCCACCTTC. Residues: CASSPQDRVGPTF. Combining the CDR3 with reference TRBV7-2 and TRBJ1-2 gives the whole variable domain GAGVSQSPSNKVTEKGKDVELRCDPISGHTALYWYRQSLGQGLEFLIYFQGNSAPDKSGLPSDRFSAERTGGSVSTLTIQRTQQEDSAVYLCASSPQDRVGPTFGSGTRLTVV.

The rearrangement links TRBV6-4 to TRBJ1-5; D unresolved. V was shortened by 4 bases and J by 3 bases, with 7 bases between the two germline ends. CDR1 MRHNA and CDR2 SNTAGT come from the germline V gene. This CDR3 is 13 amino acids long. CDR3 residues: CASSVSFNQPQHF. Written as DNA, the CDR3 is TGTGCCAGCAGTGTGAGCTTCAATCAGCCCCAGCATTTT.

V gene TRBV28 combines with J gene TRBJ1-2, with TRBD1 matching 8 bases. Looked up from germline, CDR1 is MDHEN and CDR2 is SYDVKM. The CDR3 is 14 residues long. Trimming removed 6 bases from V and 5 bases from J; junction bases left unmatched: 8. The CDR3 DNA reads as TGTGCCAGCAGCCCGACAGGGGAATGGTATGGCTACACCTTC. This encodes CASSPTGEWYGYTF.

A few counts support this clone. Additional DNA sequences in this sample encode the identical CDR3. The chain links TRBV25-1 to TRBJ2-7; 7 bases fit TRBD2. The CDR3 runs to 12 residues. V trimming: 6 bases; J trimming: 1 base; junction bases outside the gene matches: 0. CDR1 MGHDK and CDR2 SYGVNS come from the germline V gene. CDR3 residues: CASRGGSYEQYF. CDR3 bases: TGTGCCAGCAGGGGAGGGTCCTACGAGCAGTACTTC.

Details on this clone: The junction and the germline gene differ at one end; a read error may be behind it. The chain is built from TRBV2 and TRBJ1-2; possibly TRBD1 for D (6 bases). The CDR3 runs to 13 residues. Germline values: CDR1 SNHLY, CDR2 FYNNEI. In DNA form, the CDR3 reads TGTGCCAGCAGTGACGGCGGAAGGGGGGAGACATACTTC. It yields the protein CASSDGGRGETYF.

J is TRBJ2-7 and V is TRBV7-2; TRBD1 or TRBD2 may be the D gene (5 bases each). Trimming removed 4 bases at V and 3 bases at J, with 19 bases between. Germline V lookup: CDR1 SGHTA, CDR2 FQGNSA. The CDR3 runs 16 residues. CDR3 protein: CASSSGARDGRYEQYF. The CDR3, as DNA: TGTGCCAGCAGCTCGGGTGCTCGGGACGGCCGCTACGAGCAGTACTTC.

The J gene is TRBJ2-7, the V gene TRBV6-2 or TRBV6-3; TRBD1 agrees at 8 bases. Germline CDR1 MNHEY, CDR2 SVGEGT. This CDR3 contains 12 residues. The J segment lost 4 bases and the V segment lost 6 bases, leaving 2 bases of the junction unmatched. CDR3 coding DNA: TGTGCCAGCAGCTGGACAGGGTACGAGCAGTACGTC. Amino acids: CASSWTGYEQYV.

The rearrangement joins TRBV14 to TRBJ1-2, with a possible D match to TRBD1 (5 bases). Trimming left V 1 base short and J 7 bases short, with 10 bases between. The CDR3 sequence is 13 residues long. In germline, CDR1 is SGHDN, CDR2 FVKESK. The CDR3 DNA is TGTGCCAGCAGCCAAGTATCCAGGGCTGGCTACACCTTC. Residues: CASSQVSRAGYTF.